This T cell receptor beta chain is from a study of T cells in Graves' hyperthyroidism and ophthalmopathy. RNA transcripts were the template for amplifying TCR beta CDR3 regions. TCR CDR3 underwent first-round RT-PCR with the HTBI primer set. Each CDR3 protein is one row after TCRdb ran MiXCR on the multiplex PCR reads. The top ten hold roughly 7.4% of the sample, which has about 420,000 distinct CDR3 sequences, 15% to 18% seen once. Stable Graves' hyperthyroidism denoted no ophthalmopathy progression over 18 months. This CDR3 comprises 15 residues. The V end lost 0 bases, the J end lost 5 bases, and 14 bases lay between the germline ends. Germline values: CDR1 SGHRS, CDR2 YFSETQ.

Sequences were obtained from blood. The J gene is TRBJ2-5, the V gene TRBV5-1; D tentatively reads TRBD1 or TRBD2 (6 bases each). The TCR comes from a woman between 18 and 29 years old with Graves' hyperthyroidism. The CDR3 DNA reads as TGCGCCAGCAGCTTGGGTCGACGAGGGGGGGAGACCCAGTACTTC. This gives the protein CASSLGRRGGETQYF.